This T cell receptor (beta chain) was recorded in a study of blood T cell repertoires in COVID-19. Study information: Acute and convalescent COVID-19 samples came from the United States, Italy and Spain.

Living in 24 US areas, the participants were between roughly 18 and 90 years of age. Participant-given clinical history determined each cohort assignment. Original data processing: Reference gene primer amplification gave nucleated cell count estimates. Some clones are missing from TCRdb's copy, which holds only in-frame ones; the method was immunoSEQ multiplex PCR. Clone size and V and J calls were adopted from that table, with D and trimming inferred from the DNA. The table lists about 260,000 clones, about 88% of them singletons. Trimming removed 4 bases from V and 8 bases from J, with 9 bases in between. This CDR3 is built from 12 residues. Germline CDR1 reads LGHDT; CDR2 reads YNNKEL (reference sequence).

Sequenced material: PBMCs or T cells enriched from blood (not recorded which). This sequence was found in a man aged 25 to 45 with acute COVID-19. The V call is TRBV3-1 (or the pseudogene TRBV3-2), the J call TRBJ2-1; D may be TRBD2 (6 bases). This chain's CDR3 is CASSLSGYEQFF. The CDR3, as DNA: TGTGCCAGCAGCCTAAGCGGGTATGAGCAGTTCTTC.